This T cell receptor (beta chain) was sequenced in a study of human T cells and chemical hapten exposure. Points from the study as a whole: DPC sensitization left the count of TCRs above 1 in 1000 unchanged.

One entry per CDR3 protein results from TCRdb running MiXCR on the RACE reads. The table has roughly 80,000 distinct CDR3 sequences, around 9.3% seen once; the top ten hold 1.7%. With 3 bases clipped from V and 3 bases from J, the junction kept 9 bases outside the gene matches. The CDR3 spans 16 residues. Germline assignment: CDR1 SGHRS and CDR2 YFSETQ. Specified time point: healthy volunteer bleed at 6 weeks. The starting material, unfractionated whole blood, was used for total RNA extraction. Only a few counts were recorded for this clonotype. What it recognizes is unknown. This TCR derives from a female donor in good health. Some clones in this sample may be carry-over from other donors' samples. The sample comprised whole blood. V usage is TRBV5-1 and J usage is TRBJ2-3; 8 bases line up with TRBD1. For the CDR3, the DNA is TGCGCCAGCAGCTACGAGGGGACAGGTAAAACAGATACGCAGTATTTT. Residues: CASSYEGTGKTDTQYF.